The T cell receptor beta chain under discussion was sequenced for a study of lymphopenia after photon versus proton radiotherapy. The method was immunoSEQ multiplex PCR; TCRdb's version includes in-frame clones alone and lacks a portion of them. The sample yields more than 15,000 clones, 80% to 90% seen once. Germline-derived CDR1 and CDR2 are MNHNS and SASEGT. This CDR3 spans 15 amino acids. V shed 1 base and J shed 2 bases, with 9 bases lying between them. Overall study results and limits: Post-nadir diversity loss with photons came from oligoclonal expansion, particularly CD8+ Temra cells. Larger post-nadir TCR diversity loss correlated inversely with survival in deceased patients.

Comments on this clone: Its antigen is unknown.

The specimen was peripheral blood, collected from a patient treated with photon-based radiotherapy. The J gene is TRBJ1-5, the V gene TRBV6-1; D is uncertain. This receptor was obtained from a woman aged 50 to 65 with pancreatic cancer. The CDR3 spells CASSEGPAGNQPQHF. DNA for the CDR3: TGTGCCAGCAGTGAAGGACCAGCGGGCAATCAGCCCCAGCATTTT.